These T cell receptor beta chains were read from a single sample in a study of cytomegalovirus exposure and HLA in healthy donors. The table came from immunoSEQ multiplex PCR; TCRdb's copy has only in-frame clones and leaves some out. Altogether approximately 190,000 clones are present, 75% to 90% being singletons, with the ten largest covering approximately 6.3%. Sequencing was carried out using PBMCs. The source is a man aged 40-49 years in good health and CMV-seropositive. Both conserved end residues are part of each CDR3. D genes are given only for firm matches. Only some rows state a clone size, as once, few, many or a class for expanded clones.

d_call: TRBD1; v_call: TRBV10-3; clone_size: -; j_call: TRBJ1-2; cdr3_aa: CAIPQGQDTYGYTF; cdr3_nt: TGTGCCATCCCCCAGGGACAGGACACCTATGGCTACACCTTC
d_call: TRBD1; v_call: TRBV13; clone_size: -; j_call: TRBJ2-2; cdr3_aa: CASSRTGGSTGELFF; cdr3_nt: TGTGCCAGCAGCCGAACAGGGGGCAGCACCGGGGAGCTGTTTTTT
d_call: -; v_call: TRBV30; clone_size: few; j_call: TRBJ1-5; cdr3_aa: CAWSVSDQPQHF; cdr3_nt: TGTGCCTGGAGTGTATCGGATCAGCCCCAGCATTTT
d_call: -; v_call: TRBV7-3; clone_size: few; j_call: TRBJ1-2; cdr3_aa: CASSPAHGYGYTF; cdr3_nt: TGTGCCAGCAGCCCCGCGCACGGCTATGGCTACACCTTC
d_call: -; v_call: TRBV11-2; clone_size: -; j_call: TRBJ1-3; cdr3_aa: CASSLGKPGNTIYF; cdr3_nt: TGTGCCAGCAGCTTAGGCAAGCCTGGAAACACCATATATTTT
d_call: -; v_call: TRBV7-6; clone_size: -; j_call: TRBJ2-5; cdr3_aa: CASSPAPSGETQYF; cdr3_nt: TGTGCCAGCAGCCCAGCCCCCTCGGGGGAGACCCAGTACTTC
d_call: TRBD1; v_call: TRBV7-2; clone_size: -; j_call: TRBJ2-4; cdr3_aa: CASSLRDRYRDDIQYF; cdr3_nt: TGTGCCAGCAGCTTAAGGGACAGATATCGTGATGACATTCAGTACTTC
d_call: TRBD2; v_call: TRBV9; clone_size: -; j_call: TRBJ2-7; cdr3_aa: CASSVGGLAGDEQYF; cdr3_nt: TGTGCCAGCAGCGTAGGGGGACTAGCGGGGGACGAGCAGTACTTC
d_call: -; v_call: TRBV9; clone_size: -; j_call: TRBJ2-5; cdr3_aa: CASSVEWRGTQYF; cdr3_nt: TGTGCCAGCAGCGTAGAATGGAGAGGGACCCAGTACTTC
d_call: -; v_call: TRBV9; clone_size: -; j_call: TRBJ2-5; cdr3_aa: CASSSWTGGQETQYF; cdr3_nt: TGTGCCAGCAGCTCGTGGACAGGAGGGCAAGAGACCCAGTACTTC
d_call: TRBD1; v_call: TRBV6-5; clone_size: -; j_call: TRBJ2-7; cdr3_aa: CASSHRGTYSYEQYF; cdr3_nt: TGTGCCAGCAGTCACAGGGGGACATACTCCTACGAGCAGTACTTC
d_call: TRBD1; v_call: TRBV7-8; clone_size: -; j_call: TRBJ2-7; cdr3_aa: CASSLRSPGQGYYEQYF; cdr3_nt: TGTGCCAGCAGCTTAAGGAGTCCTGGACAGGGGTATTACGAGCAGTACTTC
d_call: TRBD1; v_call: TRBV7-2; clone_size: -; j_call: TRBJ1-5; cdr3_aa: CASSFPTGGQPQHF; cdr3_nt: TGTGCCAGCAGCTTTCCGACAGGGGGTCAGCCCCAGCATTTT
d_call: TRBD1; v_call: TRBV5-4; clone_size: -; j_call: TRBJ2-7; cdr3_aa: CASRGTEPYEQYF; cdr3_nt: TGTGCCAGCAGGGGGACAGAACCCTACGAGCAGTACTTC
d_call: -; v_call: TRBV7-3; clone_size: -; j_call: TRBJ2-7; cdr3_aa: CASSLAVTYEQYF; cdr3_nt: TGTGCCAGCAGCTTAGCGGTGACCTACGAGCAGTACTTC
d_call: TRBD2; v_call: TRBV7-8; clone_size: -; j_call: TRBJ2-3; cdr3_aa: CASRHTGTSVPDTQYF; cdr3_nt: TGTGCCAGCAGACATACCGGGACTAGCGTACCAGATACGCAGTATTTT
d_call: TRBD2; v_call: TRBV30; clone_size: -; j_call: TRBJ2-3; cdr3_aa: CAWRKTSQSDTQYF; cdr3_nt: TGTGCCTGGAGGAAGACTAGCCAGTCGGATACGCAGTATTTT
d_call: -; v_call: TRBV6-5; clone_size: -; j_call: TRBJ2-2; cdr3_aa: CASSSEANTGELFF; cdr3_nt: TGTGCCAGCAGTTCAGAAGCGAACACCGGGGAGCTGTTTTTT
d_call: -; v_call: TRBV18; clone_size: -; j_call: TRBJ1-1; cdr3_aa: CASSPQGGTEAFF; cdr3_nt: TGTGCCAGCTCACCACAGGGAGGAACTGAAGCTTTCTTT
d_call: TRBD2; v_call: TRBV7-2; clone_size: -; j_call: TRBJ2-5; cdr3_aa: CASSLTPSLAGDQETQYF; cdr3_nt: TGTGCCAGCAGCTTAACCCCCTCCCTAGCGGGGGACCAAGAGACCCAGTACTTC
d_call: TRBD1; v_call: TRBV5-1; clone_size: -; j_call: TRBJ1-3; cdr3_aa: CASSPLTGAGSGNTIYF; cdr3_nt: TGCGCCAGCAGCCCCCTGACAGGGGCCGGCTCTGGAAACACCATATATTTT
d_call: -; v_call: TRBV11-2; clone_size: -; j_call: TRBJ2-3; cdr3_aa: CASSSGLRPTDTQYF; cdr3_nt: TGTGCCAGCAGCTCGGGACTCAGGCCCACAGATACGCAGTATTTT
d_call: TRBD1; v_call: TRBV2; clone_size: -; j_call: TRBJ1-2; cdr3_aa: CASSARDRGYGYTF; cdr3_nt: TGTGCCAGCAGTGCCCGGGACAGGGGGTATGGCTACACCTTC
d_call: TRBD2; v_call: TRBV2; clone_size: -; j_call: TRBJ2-7; cdr3_aa: CASSEGLAGRSYEQYF; cdr3_nt: TGTGCCAGCAGTGAGGGACTAGCGGGGCGCTCCTACGAGCAGTACTTC
d_call: -; v_call: TRBV15; clone_size: -; j_call: TRBJ1-4; cdr3_aa: CATGGAASNEKLFF; cdr3_nt: TGTGCCACGGGGGGGGCAGCCTCGAATGAAAAACTGTTTTTT
d_call: TRBD1; v_call: TRBV5-1; clone_size: -; j_call: TRBJ1-1; cdr3_aa: CASSLGDRLNTEAFF; cdr3_nt: TGCGCCAGCAGCTTGGGGGACAGATTGAACACTGAAGCTTTCTTT
d_call: -; v_call: TRBV25-1; clone_size: -; j_call: TRBJ1-6; cdr3_aa: CASRDKYSPLHF; cdr3_nt: TGTGCCAGCAGGGACAAATATTCACCCCTCCACTTT
d_call: -; v_call: TRBV2; clone_size: -; j_call: TRBJ1-1; cdr3_aa: CASSDTGLNTEAFF; cdr3_nt: TGTGCCAGCAGTGACACAGGGCTGAACACTGAAGCTTTCTTT
d_call: -; v_call: TRBV2; clone_size: few; j_call: TRBJ2-5; cdr3_aa: CASKDSPRAQYF; cdr3_nt: TGTGCCAGCAAGGACAGCCCACGGGCCCAGTACTTC
d_call: TRBD2; v_call: TRBV7-6; clone_size: -; j_call: TRBJ2-3; cdr3_aa: CASSLGTSGPTDTQYF; cdr3_nt: TGTGCCAGCAGCTTAGGGACTAGCGGGCCCACAGATACGCAGTATTTT
d_call: -; v_call: TRBV7-3; clone_size: -; j_call: TRBJ2-3; cdr3_aa: CASSSQGGDTQYF; cdr3_nt: TGTGCCAGCAGCTCACAGGGGGGGGATACGCAGTATTTT
d_call: TRBD1; v_call: TRBV9; clone_size: -; j_call: TRBJ2-1; cdr3_aa: CASSASGQGYNEQFF; cdr3_nt: TGTGCCAGCAGCGCCTCGGGACAGGGGTACAATGAGCAGTTCTTC
d_call: -; v_call: TRBV5-1; clone_size: -; j_call: TRBJ2-1; cdr3_aa: CASSLEGGPHNEQFF; cdr3_nt: TGCGCCAGCAGCTTGGAGGGCGGGCCTCACAATGAGCAGTTCTTC
d_call: -; v_call: TRBV5-4; clone_size: once; j_call: TRBJ2-1; cdr3_aa: CASSLVIGTSYNEQFF; cdr3_nt: TGTGCCAGCAGCTTGGTTATCGGGACTTCCTACAATGAGCAGTTCTTC
d_call: -; v_call: TRBV2; clone_size: -; j_call: TRBJ2-5; cdr3_aa: CASSEARGGVETQYF; cdr3_nt: TGTGCCAGCAGTGAAGCGAGGGGAGGTGTCGAGACCCAGTACTTC
d_call: -; v_call: TRBV6-5; clone_size: -; j_call: TRBJ1-2; cdr3_aa: CASSQTPPSYGYTF; cdr3_nt: TGTGCCAGCAGTCAGACACCACCCTCCTATGGCTACACCTTC
d_call: -; v_call: TRBV15; clone_size: -; j_call: TRBJ1-2; cdr3_aa: CATSGPNYGYTF; cdr3_nt: TGTGCCACCAGCGGCCCTAACTATGGCTACACCTTC
d_call: -; v_call: TRBV7-3; clone_size: -; j_call: TRBJ2-3; cdr3_aa: CASSLKISTDTQYF; cdr3_nt: TGTGCCAGCAGCTTAAAAATAAGCACAGATACGCAGTATTTT
d_call: -; v_call: TRBV7-2; clone_size: -; j_call: TRBJ1-3; cdr3_aa: CASRRTGNTIYF; cdr3_nt: TGTGCCAGTAGGAGGACTGGAAACACCATATATTTT
d_call: TRBD2; v_call: TRBV5-1; clone_size: -; j_call: TRBJ2-5; cdr3_aa: CASSSLAGAVQETQYF; cdr3_nt: TGCGCCAGCAGCTCTCTAGCGGGGGCGGTCCAAGAGACCCAGTACTTC
d_call: TRBD2; v_call: TRBV6-4; clone_size: -; j_call: TRBJ2-3; cdr3_aa: CASSEHGLAGGYSSTDTQYF; cdr3_nt: TGTGCCAGCAGTGAACATGGACTAGCGGGGGGCTATTCTAGCACAGATACGCAGTATTTT
d_call: -; v_call: TRBV27; clone_size: -; j_call: TRBJ2-7; cdr3_aa: CASSLSAPGVGYEQYF; cdr3_nt: TGTGCCAGCAGTTTATCGGCCCCCGGGGTTGGTTACGAGCAGTACTTC
d_call: TRBD2; v_call: TRBV7-2; clone_size: -; j_call: TRBJ2-7; cdr3_aa: CASSLAGTSGVLGEQYF; cdr3_nt: TGTGCCAGCAGCTTAGCGGGGACTAGCGGGGTTCTAGGAGAGCAGTACTTC
d_call: -; v_call: TRBV6-1; clone_size: -; j_call: TRBJ2-1; cdr3_aa: CASSEPPNNEQFF; cdr3_nt: TGTGCCAGCAGTGAACCCCCTAACAATGAGCAGTTCTTC
d_call: TRBD1; v_call: TRBV30; clone_size: -; j_call: TRBJ1-4; cdr3_aa: CAWSVGTATNEKLFF; cdr3_nt: TGTGCCTGGAGTGTAGGGACAGCAACTAATGAAAAACTGTTTTTT
d_call: TRBD1; v_call: TRBV18; clone_size: -; j_call: TRBJ2-7; cdr3_aa: CASSVDRASYEQYF; cdr3_nt: TGTGCCAGCTCCGTGGACAGGGCGAGTTACGAGCAGTACTTC
d_call: -; v_call: TRBV15; clone_size: -; j_call: TRBJ2-7; cdr3_aa: CATSRRGYEQYF; cdr3_nt: TGTGCCACCAGCAGGAGAGGCTACGAGCAGTACTTC
d_call: TRBD2; v_call: TRBV9; clone_size: -; j_call: TRBJ2-7; cdr3_aa: CASSVVAGGSYEQYF; cdr3_nt: TGTGCCAGCAGCGTAGTCGCGGGGGGATCCTACGAGCAGTACTTC
d_call: TRBD2; v_call: TRBV28; clone_size: -; j_call: TRBJ2-7; cdr3_aa: CASSLWGLAGGEQYF; cdr3_nt: TGTGCCAGCAGTTTGTGGGGACTAGCGGGGGGGGAGCAGTACTTC
d_call: TRBD1; v_call: TRBV2; clone_size: few; j_call: TRBJ2-3; cdr3_aa: CASRRDRVPDTQYF; cdr3_nt: TGTGCCAGCCGCCGGGACAGGGTACCAGATACGCAGTATTTT
d_call: -; v_call: TRBV2; clone_size: -; j_call: TRBJ2-2; cdr3_aa: CASRVGAGLFF; cdr3_nt: TGTGCCAGCAGGGTAGGAGCGGGGCTGTTTTTT
d_call: TRBD2; v_call: TRBV5-3; clone_size: -; j_call: TRBJ2-5; cdr3_aa: CARSLAGGLETQYF; cdr3_nt: TGTGCCAGAAGCTTGGCGGGGGGGCTAGAGACCCAGTACTTC
d_call: TRBD1; v_call: TRBV7-8; clone_size: -; j_call: TRBJ2-7; cdr3_aa: CASSGSWTGDRDEQYF; cdr3_nt: TGTGCCAGCAGCGGTTCGTGGACAGGGGATCGGGACGAGCAGTACTTC
d_call: -; v_call: TRBV30; clone_size: -; j_call: TRBJ2-7; cdr3_aa: CAWRRAYEQYF; cdr3_nt: TGTGCCTGGAGGCGGGCCTACGAGCAGTACTTC
d_call: -; v_call: TRBV30; clone_size: -; j_call: TRBJ2-1; cdr3_aa: CAWSALAGNEQFF; cdr3_nt: TGTGCCTGGAGTGCGTTGGCAGGCAATGAGCAGTTCTTC
d_call: -; v_call: TRBV7-3; clone_size: -; j_call: TRBJ2-2; cdr3_aa: CASSLTQGRIDAGELFF; cdr3_nt: TGTGCCAGCAGCTTAACTCAAGGCAGGATAGACGCCGGGGAGCTGTTTTTT
d_call: -; v_call: TRBV7-2; clone_size: -; j_call: TRBJ2-7; cdr3_aa: CASSTRGSYEQYF; cdr3_nt: TGTGCCAGCAGCACCAGGGGCTCCTACGAGCAGTACTTC
d_call: TRBD2; v_call: TRBV7-2; clone_size: -; j_call: TRBJ2-5; cdr3_aa: CASSRGLAGGKETQYF; cdr3_nt: TGTGCCAGCAGCAGGGGACTAGCGGGGGGGAAAGAGACCCAGTACTTC
d_call: -; v_call: TRBV11-1; clone_size: -; j_call: TRBJ1-6; cdr3_aa: CASSLMASPLHF; cdr3_nt: TGTGCCAGCAGCCTTATGGCCTCACCCCTCCACTTT